This TCR beta chain came from a study of shared clonotypes between healthy human individuals. Donors were healthy HIV-negative adults without recently reported acute infections or vaccinations. Everyone who donated was a Caucasian adult who lived in Nashville, Tennessee. Data came from immunoSEQ multiplex PCR; TCRdb stores just in-frame clones and leaves some out. The sample includes 850,000 to 1,200,000 clones, around 76% of them seen just once. This CDR3 spans 14 amino acids. With V trimmed by 1 base and J by 4 bases, 1 base remained unmatched. The germline V gene has CDR1 MGHRA and CDR2 YSYEKL. The rearrangement joins TRBV4-1 to TRBJ1-1; 9 bases map to TRBD1. This clonotype originated in a man in his late teens or twenties in good health. Material: memory CD4+ T cells sorted from blood. Specified subset: CD45RA-negative fraction. The CDR3 here is CASSQAQGATEAFF. Here the CDR3 DNA reads TGCGCCAGCAGCCAAGCACAGGGGGCCACTGAAGCTTTCTTT.